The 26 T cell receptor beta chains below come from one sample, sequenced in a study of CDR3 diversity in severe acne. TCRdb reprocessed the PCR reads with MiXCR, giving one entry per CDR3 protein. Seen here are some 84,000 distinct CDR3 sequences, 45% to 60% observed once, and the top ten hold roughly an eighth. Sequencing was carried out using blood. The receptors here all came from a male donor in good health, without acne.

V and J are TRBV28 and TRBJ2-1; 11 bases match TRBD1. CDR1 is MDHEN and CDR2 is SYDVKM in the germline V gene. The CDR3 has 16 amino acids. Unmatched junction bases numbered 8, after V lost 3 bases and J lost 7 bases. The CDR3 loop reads CASSLIGTGGYNEQFF. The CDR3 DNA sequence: TGTGCCAGCAGTTTGATAGGGACAGGGGGATATAATGAGCAGTTCTTC. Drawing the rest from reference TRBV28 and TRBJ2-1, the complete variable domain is DVKVTQSSRYLVKRTGEKVFLECVQDMDHENMFWYRQDPGLGLRLIYFSYDVKMKEKGDIPEGYSVSREKKERFSLILESASTNQTSMYLCASSLIGTGGYNEQFFGPGTRLTVL.

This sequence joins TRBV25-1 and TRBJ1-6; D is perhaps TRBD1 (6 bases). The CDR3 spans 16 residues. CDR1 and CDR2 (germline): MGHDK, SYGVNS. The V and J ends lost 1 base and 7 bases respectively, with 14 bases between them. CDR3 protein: CASSELGGAGNSPLHF. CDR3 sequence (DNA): TGTGCCAGCAGTGAATTGGGGGGGGCAGGGAATTCACCCCTCCACTTT.

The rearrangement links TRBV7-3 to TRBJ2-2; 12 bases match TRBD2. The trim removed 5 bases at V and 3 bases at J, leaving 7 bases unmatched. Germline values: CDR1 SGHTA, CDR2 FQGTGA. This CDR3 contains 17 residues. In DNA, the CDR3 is TGTGCCAGCAGCCCTAGCGGGGGGGCCGGTGACACCGGGGAGCTGTTTTTT. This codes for CASSPSGGAGDTGELFF.

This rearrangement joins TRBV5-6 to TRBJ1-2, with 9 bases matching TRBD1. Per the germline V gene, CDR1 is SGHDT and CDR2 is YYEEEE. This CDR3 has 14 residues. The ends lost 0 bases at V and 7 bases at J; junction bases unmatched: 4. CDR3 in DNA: TGTGCCAGCAGCTTGGCGGGACAGGGCGGTGGCTACACCTTC. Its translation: CASSLAGQGGGYTF.

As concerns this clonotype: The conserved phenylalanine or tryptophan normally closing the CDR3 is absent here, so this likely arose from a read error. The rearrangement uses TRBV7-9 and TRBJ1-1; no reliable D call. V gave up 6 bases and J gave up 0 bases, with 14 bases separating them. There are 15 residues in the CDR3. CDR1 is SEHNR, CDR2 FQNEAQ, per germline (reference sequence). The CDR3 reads CASSSPIGLNTEAFS. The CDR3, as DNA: TGTGCCAGCAGTTCCCCCATAGGGCTGAACACTGAAGCTTTCTCT.

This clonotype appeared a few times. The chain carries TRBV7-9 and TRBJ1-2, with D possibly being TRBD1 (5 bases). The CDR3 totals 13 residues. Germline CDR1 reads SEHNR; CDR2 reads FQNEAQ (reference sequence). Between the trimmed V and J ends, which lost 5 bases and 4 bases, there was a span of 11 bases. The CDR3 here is CASSPPGSYGYTF. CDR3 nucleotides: TGTGCCAGCAGCCCCCCAGGGAGCTATGGCTACACCTTC.

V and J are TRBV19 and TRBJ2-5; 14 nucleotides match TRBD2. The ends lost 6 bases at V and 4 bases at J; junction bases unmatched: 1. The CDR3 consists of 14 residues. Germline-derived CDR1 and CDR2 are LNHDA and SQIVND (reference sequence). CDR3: CASSGLAGGETQYF. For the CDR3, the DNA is TGTGCCAGTAGCGGACTAGCGGGAGGAGAGACCCAGTACTTC.

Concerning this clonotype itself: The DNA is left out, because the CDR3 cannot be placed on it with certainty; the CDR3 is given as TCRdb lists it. The CDR3 here is CASSFYICSARDEGSGGNYGYTF. The chain has TRBV5-4 and TRBJ1-2; TRBD1, as called in the table, went unchecked against the DNA. Germline V lookup: CDR1 SGHNT, CDR2 YYREEE (reference sequence). With termini counted, the CDR3 has 23 amino acids.

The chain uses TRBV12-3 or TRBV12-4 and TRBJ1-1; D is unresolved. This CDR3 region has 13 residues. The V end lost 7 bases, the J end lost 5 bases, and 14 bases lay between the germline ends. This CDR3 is CASTTSSGTEAFF. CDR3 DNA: TGTGCCAGCACCACCAGCAGCGGGACTGAAGCTTTCTTT.

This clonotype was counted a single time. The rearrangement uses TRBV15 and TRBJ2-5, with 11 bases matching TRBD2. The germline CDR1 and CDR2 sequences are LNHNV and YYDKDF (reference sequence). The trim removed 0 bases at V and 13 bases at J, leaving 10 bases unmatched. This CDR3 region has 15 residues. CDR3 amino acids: CATSRDRLAGQGRYF. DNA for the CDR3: TGTGCCACCAGCAGAGATCGACTAGCGGGACAGGGAAGGTACTTC.

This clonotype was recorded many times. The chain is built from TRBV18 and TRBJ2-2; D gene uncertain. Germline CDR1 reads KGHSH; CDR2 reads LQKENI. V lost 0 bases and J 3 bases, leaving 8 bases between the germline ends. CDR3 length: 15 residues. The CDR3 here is CASSPPGIDTGELFF. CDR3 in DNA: TGTGCCAGCTCACCACCGGGGATTGACACCGGGGAGCTGTTTTTT.

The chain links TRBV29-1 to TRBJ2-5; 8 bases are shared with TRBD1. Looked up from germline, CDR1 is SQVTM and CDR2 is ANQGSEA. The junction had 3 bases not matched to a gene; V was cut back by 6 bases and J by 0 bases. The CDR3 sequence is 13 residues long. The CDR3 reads CSVQQGDQETQYF. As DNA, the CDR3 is TGCAGCGTCCAACAGGGGGACCAAGAGACCCAGTACTTC.

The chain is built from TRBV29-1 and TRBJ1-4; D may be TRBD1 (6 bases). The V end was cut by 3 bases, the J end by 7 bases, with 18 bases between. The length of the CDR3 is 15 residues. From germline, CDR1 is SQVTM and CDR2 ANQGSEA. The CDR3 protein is CSVDTGSSGSEKLFF. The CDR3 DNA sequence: TGCAGCGTTGATACAGGGTCCAGTGGGAGTGAAAAACTGTTTTTT.

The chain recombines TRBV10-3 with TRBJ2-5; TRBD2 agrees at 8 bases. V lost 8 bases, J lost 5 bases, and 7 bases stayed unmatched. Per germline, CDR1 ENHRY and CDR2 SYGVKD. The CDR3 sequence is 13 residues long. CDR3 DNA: TGTGCCATCTGGCCCGGCGGGAGGGAGACCCAGTACTTC. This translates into CAIWPGGRETQYF.

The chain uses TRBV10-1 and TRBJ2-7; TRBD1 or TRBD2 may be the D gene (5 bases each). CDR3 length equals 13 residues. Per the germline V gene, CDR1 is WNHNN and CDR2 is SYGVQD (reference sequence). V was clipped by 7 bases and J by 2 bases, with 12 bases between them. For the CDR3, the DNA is TGCGCCAGCACACCGGGGCCCCCCTACGAGCAGTACTTC. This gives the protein CASTPGPPYEQYF.

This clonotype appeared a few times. CDR3 nucleotide sequence: TGTGCCAGCAGGAGGGACCTCGGGGCATACGAGCAGTACTTC. It specifies CASRRDLGAYEQYF. The V gene is TRBV7-6, the J gene TRBJ2-7, with D possibly being TRBD1 or TRBD2 (5 bases each). This CDR3 contains 14 residues. V lost 6 bases and J 4 bases, leaving 16 bases between the germline ends. The germline gives CDR1 SGHVS, CDR2 FNYEAQ.

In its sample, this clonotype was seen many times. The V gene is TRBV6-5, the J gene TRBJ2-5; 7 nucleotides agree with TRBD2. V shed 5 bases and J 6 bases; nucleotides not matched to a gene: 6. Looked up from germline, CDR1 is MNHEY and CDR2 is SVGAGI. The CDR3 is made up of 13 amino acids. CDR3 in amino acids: CASSGPGGKTQYF. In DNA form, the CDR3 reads TGTGCCAGCAGTGGCCCGGGGGGAAAGACCCAGTACTTC.

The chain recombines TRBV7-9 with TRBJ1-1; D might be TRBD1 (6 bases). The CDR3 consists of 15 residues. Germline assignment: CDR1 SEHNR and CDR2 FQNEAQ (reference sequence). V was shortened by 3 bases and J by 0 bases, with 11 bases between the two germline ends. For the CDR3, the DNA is TGTGCCAGCAGCTTGGGGGCAGGGGTGAACACTGAAGCTTTCTTT. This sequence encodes CASSLGAGVNTEAFF.

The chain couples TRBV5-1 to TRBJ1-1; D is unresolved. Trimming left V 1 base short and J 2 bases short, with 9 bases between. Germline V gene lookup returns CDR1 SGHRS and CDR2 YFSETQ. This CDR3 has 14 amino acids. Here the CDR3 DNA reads TGCGCCAGCAGCTTGATGGGGAGTAACACTGAAGCTTTCTTT. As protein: CASSLMGSNTEAFF.

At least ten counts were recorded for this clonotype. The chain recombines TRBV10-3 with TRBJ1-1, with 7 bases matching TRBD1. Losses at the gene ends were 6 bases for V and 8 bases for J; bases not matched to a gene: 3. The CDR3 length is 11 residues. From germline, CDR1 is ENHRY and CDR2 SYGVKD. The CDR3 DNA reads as TGTGCCATCAGAGGGGGCGAAGAAGCTTTCTTT. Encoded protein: CAIRGGEEAFF.

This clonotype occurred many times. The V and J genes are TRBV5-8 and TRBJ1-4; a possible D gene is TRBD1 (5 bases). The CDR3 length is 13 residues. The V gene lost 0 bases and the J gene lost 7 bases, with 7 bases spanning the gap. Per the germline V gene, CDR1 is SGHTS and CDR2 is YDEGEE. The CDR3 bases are TGTGCCAGCAGCTTGGGGGACGGTGAAAAACTGTTTTTT. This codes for CASSLGDGEKLFF.

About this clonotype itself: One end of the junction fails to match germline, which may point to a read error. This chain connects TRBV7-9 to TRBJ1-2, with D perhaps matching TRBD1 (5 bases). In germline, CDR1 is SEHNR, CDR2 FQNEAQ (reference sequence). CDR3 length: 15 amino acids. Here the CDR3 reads CASSLEQGPVGGYIF. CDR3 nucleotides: TGTGCCAGCAGCTTAGAGCAGGGCCCTGTGGGTGGCTACATCTTC.

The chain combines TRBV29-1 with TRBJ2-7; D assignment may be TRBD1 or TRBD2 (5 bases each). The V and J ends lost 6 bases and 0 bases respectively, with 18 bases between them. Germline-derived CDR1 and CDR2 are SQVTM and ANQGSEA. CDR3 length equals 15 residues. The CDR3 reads CSVPIRGSGSYEQYF. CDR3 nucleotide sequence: TGCAGCGTCCCTATAAGGGGCAGCGGCTCCTACGAGCAGTACTTC.

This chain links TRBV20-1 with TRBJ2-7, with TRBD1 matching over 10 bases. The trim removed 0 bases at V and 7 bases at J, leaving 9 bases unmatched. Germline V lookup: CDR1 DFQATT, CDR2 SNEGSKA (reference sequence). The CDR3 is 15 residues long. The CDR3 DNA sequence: TGCAGTGCTAGAGATCCGGGACAGGGGTCCGGTGAGCAGTACTTC. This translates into CSARDPGQGSGEQYF.

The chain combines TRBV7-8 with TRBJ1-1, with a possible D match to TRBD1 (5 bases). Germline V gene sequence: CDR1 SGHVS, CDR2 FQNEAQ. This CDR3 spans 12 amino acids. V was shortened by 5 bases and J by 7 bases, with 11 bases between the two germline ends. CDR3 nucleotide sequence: TGTGCCAGCAGCCCGAGGGGTAATGAAGCTTTCTTT. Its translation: CASSPRGNEAFF.

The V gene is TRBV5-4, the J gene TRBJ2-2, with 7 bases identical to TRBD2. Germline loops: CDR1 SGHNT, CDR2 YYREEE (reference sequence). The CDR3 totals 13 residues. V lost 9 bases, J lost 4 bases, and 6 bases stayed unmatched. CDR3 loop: CATRRERTGELFF. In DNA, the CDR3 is TGTGCCACGAGGCGGGAGCGCACCGGGGAGCTGTTTTTT.